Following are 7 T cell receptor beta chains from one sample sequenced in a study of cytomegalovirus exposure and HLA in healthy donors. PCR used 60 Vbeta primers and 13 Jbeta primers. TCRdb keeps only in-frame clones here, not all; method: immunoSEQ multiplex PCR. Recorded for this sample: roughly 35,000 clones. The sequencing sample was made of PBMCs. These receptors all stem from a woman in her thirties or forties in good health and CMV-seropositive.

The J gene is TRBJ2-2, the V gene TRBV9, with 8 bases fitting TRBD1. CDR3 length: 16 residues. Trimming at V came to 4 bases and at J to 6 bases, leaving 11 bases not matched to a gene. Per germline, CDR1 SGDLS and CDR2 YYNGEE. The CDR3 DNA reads TGTGCCAGCAGCACCCAGACAGGGGATAGATCCGGGGAGCTGTTTTTT. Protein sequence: CASSTQTGDRSGELFF.

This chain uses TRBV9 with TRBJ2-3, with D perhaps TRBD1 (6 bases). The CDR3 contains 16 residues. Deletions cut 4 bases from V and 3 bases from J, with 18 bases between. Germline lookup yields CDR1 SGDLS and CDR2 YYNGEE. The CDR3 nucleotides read TGTGCCAGCAGCAACCCCCGGGACAAAATAACAGATACGCAGTATTTT. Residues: CASSNPRDKITDTQYF.

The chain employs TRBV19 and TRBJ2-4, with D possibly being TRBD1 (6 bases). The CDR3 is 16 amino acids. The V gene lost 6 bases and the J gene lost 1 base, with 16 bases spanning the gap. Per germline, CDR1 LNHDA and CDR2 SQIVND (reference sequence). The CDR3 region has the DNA TGTGCCAGTAGCATCAACAGGGCTTGGGCCAAAAACATTCAGTACTTC. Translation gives CASSINRAWAKNIQYF.

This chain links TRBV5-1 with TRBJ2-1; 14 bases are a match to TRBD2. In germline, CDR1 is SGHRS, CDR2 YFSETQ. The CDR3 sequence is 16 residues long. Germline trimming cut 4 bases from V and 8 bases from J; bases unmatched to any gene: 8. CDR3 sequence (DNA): TGCGCCAGCAGCGGGACTAGCGGGAGATGGGGGGATGAGCAGTTCTTC. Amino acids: CASSGTSGRWGDEQFF.

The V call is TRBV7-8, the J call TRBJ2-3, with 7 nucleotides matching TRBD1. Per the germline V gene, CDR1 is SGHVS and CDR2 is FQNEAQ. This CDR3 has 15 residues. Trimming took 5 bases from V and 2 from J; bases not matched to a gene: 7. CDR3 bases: TGTGCCAGCAGCAGACGACAGGGTCCCACAGATACGCAGTATTTT. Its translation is CASSRRQGPTDTQYF.

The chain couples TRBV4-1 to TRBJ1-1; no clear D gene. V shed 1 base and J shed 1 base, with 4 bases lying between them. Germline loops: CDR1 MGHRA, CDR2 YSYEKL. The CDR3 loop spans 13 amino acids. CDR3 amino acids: CASSQARNTEAFF. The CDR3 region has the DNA TGCGCCAGCAGCCAAGCCAGGAACACTGAAGCTTTCTTT.

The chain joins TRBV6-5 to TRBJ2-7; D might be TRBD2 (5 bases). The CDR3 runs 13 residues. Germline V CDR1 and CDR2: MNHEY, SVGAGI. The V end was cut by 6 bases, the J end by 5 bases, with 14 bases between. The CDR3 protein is CASRTTRDNEQYF. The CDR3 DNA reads TGTGCCAGCAGGACGACTCGGGATAACGAGCAGTACTTC.